The TCR beta chain under discussion was sequenced for a study of T cells after yellow fever vaccination. Findings and limits, study-wide: Reappearing after the booster were most of the clones from primary vaccination (around 96% CD4, 88% CD8). In FACS-sorted repertoires, abundant clonotypes from the bulk population could appear as contaminants. The appearance of a small share of clonotypes in both CD4 and CD8 compartments was observed.

V lost 0 bases and J 3 bases, leaving 5 bases between the germline ends. This CDR3 spans 12 amino acids. The germline CDR1 and CDR2 sequences are GTSNPN and SVGIG (reference sequence). Template switching with 5'RACE generated the TCR cDNA and added a universal primer site and UMIs. One entry per CDR3 protein results from TCRdb running MiXCR on the 5' RACE reads. Among 350,000 to 450,000 distinct CDR3 sequences listed, around a sixth were seen once. Turning to this clonotype: The target antigen is unknown.

The chain has TRBV30 and TRBJ1-1, with D uncertain. The sample here was PBMCs, taken before the yellow fever booster vaccination. This receptor was obtained from a man younger than 35 who received the YFV17D yellow fever vaccine. The CDR3 nucleotides are TGTGCCTGGAGTGTATTGGACACTGAAGCTTTCTTT. Translated: CAWSVLDTEAFF.